The 20 T cell receptor beta chains in this list originate from one sample, sequenced in a study of blood T cell repertoires in COVID-19 (dated by TCRdb to 2018 to 2021). The library was generated by the immunoSEQ multiplex PCR assay. This is the immuneACCESS table as TCRdb keeps it, with only in-frame sequences that have V and J called. A part of the clones is gone; compared with another copy, unresolved V genes explain less than half, and the rest is unexplained. Recorded for this sample are a few hundred thousand clones; 89% of them occurred a single time. Jointly, the top ten make up around 12% of the sample. The material sequenced was peripheral blood. The receptors shown here come from a woman aged 60-75 years with acute or convalescent COVID-19.

This sequence joins TRBV5-1 and TRBJ2-7, with 7 bases identical to TRBD1. The trim removed 4 bases at V and 4 bases at J, leaving 11 bases unmatched. CDR1 SGHRS and CDR2 YFSETQ come from the germline V gene. This CDR3 is built from 15 residues. CDR3 residues: CASSSTGTVRYEQYF. As DNA, the CDR3 is TGCGCCAGCAGCAGTACCGGGACAGTTCGTTACGAGCAGTACTTC.

J is TRBJ1-2 and V is TRBV6-4; the D is unclear. V lost 8 bases to trimming and J lost 3 bases, with 10 bases between them. The germline CDR1 and CDR2 sequences are MRHNA and SNTAGT. This CDR3 comprises 12 residues. CDR3 DNA sequence: TGTGCCAGCCTCGGGAGGGACTATGGCTACACCTTC. Translation: CASLGRDYGYTF.

This sequence joins TRBV27 and TRBJ1-5, with TRBD1 matching 8 bases. CDR1 MNHEY and CDR2 SMNVEV come from the germline V gene (reference sequence). Losses at the gene ends were 2 bases for V and 4 bases for J; bases not matched to a gene: 4. CDR3 length: 15 amino acids. In DNA, the CDR3 is TGTGCCAGCAGTTTAGGGCAGGGGGCTAATCAGCCCCAGCATTTT. Residues: CASSLGQGANQPQHF.

The chain has TRBV19 and TRBJ1-1, with D perhaps TRBD1 (6 bases). Trimming left V 9 bases short and J 0 bases short, with 20 bases between. The CDR3 spans 16 residues. Germline V gives CDR1 LNHDA, CDR2 SQIVND (reference sequence). DNA for the CDR3: TGTGCCAGCACCCCGCGCCCGGGACACTTGAACACTGAAGCTTTCTTT. Its translation is CASTPRPGHLNTEAFF.

The CDR3 DNA sequence: TGTGCCAGCAGCGCCTCGACTAGCGGGAGGGCCTTCGGAGAGACCCAGTACTTC. This gives the protein CASSASTSGRAFGETQYF. The chain joins TRBV9 to TRBJ2-5; TRBD2 matches 14 bases. Germline CDR1 and CDR2: SGDLS and YYNGEE. The V segment lost 3 bases and the J segment 4 bases; nucleotides outside the gene matches: 11. The CDR3 contains 18 residues.

The chain is built from TRBV9 and TRBJ2-1, with TRBD2 matching 7 bases. With 0 bases clipped from V and 8 bases from J, the junction kept 11 bases outside the gene matches. The CDR3 sequence is 16 residues long. Germline CDR1 is SGDLS and CDR2 is YYNGEE. The CDR3 reads CASSVASGRVRHEQFF. DNA for the CDR3: TGTGCCAGCAGCGTAGCTAGCGGACGTGTGAGGCATGAGCAGTTCTTC.

In its sample, this clone was seen once. V is TRBV28 and J is TRBJ2-2, with D uncertain. This CDR3 region has 15 residues. CDR1 MDHEN and CDR2 SYDVKM come from the germline V gene. V shed 4 bases and J shed 0 bases, with 9 bases lying between them. CDR3: CASSYLRTNTGELFF. CDR3 sequence (DNA): TGTGCCAGCAGTTATTTGCGTACGAACACCGGGGAGCTGTTTTTT.

This clone was seen only a few times. This chain uses TRBV18 with TRBJ1-5; no reliable D call. The CDR3 runs 12 residues. Germline CDR1 KGHSH, CDR2 LQKENI. V lost 3 bases and J lost 3, with 3 bases in between. CDR3 loop: CASSPYNQPQHF. The CDR3 nucleotides are TGTGCCAGCTCACCTTACAATCAGCCCCAGCATTTT.

V and J are TRBV4-2 and TRBJ2-1; tentative D call: TRBD1 (6 bases). This CDR3 has 16 residues. CDR1 LGHNA and CDR2 YNFKEQ come from the germline V gene. The V and J ends lost 1 base and 2 bases respectively, with 12 bases between them. CDR3 nucleotides: TGTGCCAGCAGCCAAGGGCTAGGGACACCCTACAATGAGCAGTTCTTC. This sequence encodes CASSQGLGTPYNEQFF.

This sequence joins TRBV7-8 and TRBJ2-1, with a tentative D call TRBD1 (6 bases). In germline, CDR1 is SGHVS, CDR2 FQNEAQ. The V and J ends lost 1 base and 6 bases respectively, with 19 bases between them. The CDR3 length is 17 residues. For the CDR3, the DNA is TGTGCCAGCAGCTTAGGTCGTGTGACAGGTCGATCCAATGAGCAGTTCTTC. Translated: CASSLGRVTGRSNEQFF.

The V call is TRBV11-2, the J call TRBJ2-1, with D unresolved. Trimming pared 3 bases from V and 3 bases from J, leaving 12 bases between. Germline CDR1 is SGHAT and CDR2 is FQNNGV. This CDR3 is 15 amino acids long. In DNA form, the CDR3 reads TGTGCCAGCAGCTTCACCCAGTACAGCTACAATGAGCAGTTCTTC. It specifies CASSFTQYSYNEQFF.

V usage is TRBV7-2 and J usage is TRBJ1-5; weak D call: TRBD1 (6 bases). The V end was cut by 3 bases, the J end by 2 bases, with 11 bases between. Germline loops: CDR1 SGHTA, CDR2 FQGNSA. The CDR3 totals 15 residues. In DNA form, the CDR3 reads TGTGCCAGCAGCTTGGGGGGGCTGGGCAATCAGCCCCAGCATTTT. Amino acid sequence: CASSLGGLGNQPQHF. Variable domain in full (rest from reference TRBV7-2 and TRBJ1-5): GAGVSQSPSNKVTEKGKDVELRCDPISGHTALYWYRQSLGQGLEFLIYFQGNSAPDKSGLPSDRFSAERTGGSVSTLTIQRTQQEDSAVYLCASSLGGLGNQPQHFGDGTRLSIL.

This chain uses TRBV7-7 with TRBJ2-3; 8 nucleotides match TRBD2. V lost 1 base, J lost 0 bases, and 6 bases stayed unmatched. CDR1 SSHAT and CDR2 FNYEAQ come from the germline V gene (reference sequence). The CDR3 is made up of 17 amino acids. The CDR3 bases are TGTGCCAGCAGCTTAGGCGGGGGGATCACTAGCACAGATACGCAGTATTTT. This sequence encodes CASSLGGGITSTDTQYF. Filled out from reference TRBV7-7 and TRBJ2-3, the complete variable domain reads GAGVSQSPRYKVTKRGQDVTLRCDPISSHATLYWYQQALGQGPEFLTYFNYEAQPDKSGLPSDRFSAERPEGSISTLTIQRTEQRDSAMYRCASSLGGGITSTDTQYFGPGTRLTVL.

In its sample, this clone was seen a few times. The rearrangement links TRBV15 to TRBJ1-4; possibly TRBD1 for D (6 bases). This CDR3 region has 16 residues. Germline V lookup: CDR1 LNHNV, CDR2 YYDKDF (reference sequence). V lost 5 bases and J 7 bases, leaving 20 bases between the germline ends. The CDR3 sequence is CATSRGQRGASEKLFF. In nucleotides, the CDR3 is TGTGCCACCAGCCGAGGCCAACGGGGGGCCAGTGAAAAACTGTTTTTT.

The chain links TRBV5-1 to TRBJ2-2, with 10 bases fitting TRBD1. There are 16 residues in the CDR3. Germline CDR1 and CDR2: SGHRS and YFSETQ. Trimming took 3 bases from V and 2 from J; bases not matched to a gene: 4. CDR3 sequence reads: CASSWTGGLNTGELFF. CDR3 nucleotide sequence: TGCGCCAGCAGCTGGACAGGGGGGTTAAACACCGGGGAGCTGTTTTTT.

V is TRBV19 and J is TRBJ1-1, with a possible D match to TRBD1 (5 bases). Trimming shortened V by 5 bases and J by 3 bases, and 10 bases separated the two germline ends. CDR3 length equals 13 residues. Germline loops: CDR1 LNHDA, CDR2 SQIVND (reference sequence). CDR3 nucleotide sequence: TGTGCCAGTAGTGGATCAGGGTACACTGAAGCTTTCTTT. Its protein is CASSGSGYTEAFF.

The V gene is TRBV18, the J gene TRBJ1-1, with TRBD1 identical over 8 bases. The CDR3 extends over 14 amino acids. The trim removed 8 bases at V and 6 bases at J, leaving 11 bases unmatched. CDR1 is KGHSH, CDR2 LQKENI, per germline. CDR3 region: CASRGGQGGSEAFF. The CDR3 DNA reads as TGTGCCAGCCGAGGAGGACAGGGCGGTTCTGAAGCTTTCTTT.

V gene TRBV5-1 combines with J gene TRBJ1-2; 7 bases are shared with TRBD1. CDR1 and CDR2 (germline): SGHRS, YFSETQ. The V gene end was trimmed by 2 bases and the J gene end by 4 bases; junction bases not matched to a gene: 5. The CDR3 has 14 amino acids. The CDR3 reads CASSLGQAGYGYTF. CDR3 DNA sequence: TGCGCCAGCAGCTTAGGACAGGCGGGCTATGGCTACACCTTC.

This clone was observed once. The gene calls are TRBV6-5 and TRBJ2-3; 8 nucleotides line up with TRBD2. Germline CDR1 reads MNHEY; CDR2 reads SVGAGI. The CDR3 consists of 15 residues. The V segment lost 6 bases and the J segment 8 bases; nucleotides outside the gene matches: 13. In nucleotides, the CDR3 is TGTGCCAGCAGCGGTGGACTAGCCCAAATCGCTACGCAGTATTTT. Residues: CASSGGLAQIATQYF.

V gene TRBV27 combines with J gene TRBJ2-1, with TRBD1 as a possible D gene (5 bases). Between the trimmed V and J ends, which lost 4 bases and 3 bases, there was a span of 7 bases. Germline V gene sequence: CDR1 MNHEY, CDR2 SMNVEV (reference sequence). This CDR3 comprises 13 residues. This CDR3 is CASSSDSYNEQFF. The DNA for the CDR3 is TGTGCCAGCAGTTCAGACAGCTACAATGAGCAGTTCTTC.